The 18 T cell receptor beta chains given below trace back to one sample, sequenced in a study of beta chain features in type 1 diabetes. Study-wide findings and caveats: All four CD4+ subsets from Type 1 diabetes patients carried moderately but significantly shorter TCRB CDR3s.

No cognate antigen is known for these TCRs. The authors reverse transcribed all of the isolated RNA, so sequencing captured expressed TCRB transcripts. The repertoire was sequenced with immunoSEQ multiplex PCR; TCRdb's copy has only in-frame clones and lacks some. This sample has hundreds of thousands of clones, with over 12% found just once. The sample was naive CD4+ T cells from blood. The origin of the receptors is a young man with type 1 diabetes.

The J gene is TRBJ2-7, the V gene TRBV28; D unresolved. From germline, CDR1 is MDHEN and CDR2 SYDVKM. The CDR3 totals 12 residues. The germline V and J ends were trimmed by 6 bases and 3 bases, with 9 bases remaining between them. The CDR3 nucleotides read TGTGCCAGCAGCCCCGAGAACTACGAGCAGTACTTC. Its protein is CASSPENYEQYF.

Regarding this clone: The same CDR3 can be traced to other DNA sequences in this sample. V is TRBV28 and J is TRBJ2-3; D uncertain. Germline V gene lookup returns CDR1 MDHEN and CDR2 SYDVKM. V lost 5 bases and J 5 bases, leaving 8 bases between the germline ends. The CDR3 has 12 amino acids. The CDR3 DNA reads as TGTGCCAGCAGTCTGCTCATAGATACGCAGTATTTT. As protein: CASSLLIDTQYF.

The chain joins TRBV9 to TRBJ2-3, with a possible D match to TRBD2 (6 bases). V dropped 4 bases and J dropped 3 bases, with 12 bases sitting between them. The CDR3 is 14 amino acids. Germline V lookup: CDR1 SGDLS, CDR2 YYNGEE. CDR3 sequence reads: CASSLSGGTDTQYF. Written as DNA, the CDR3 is TGTGCCAGCAGCCTTAGCGGAGGGACAGATACGCAGTATTTT. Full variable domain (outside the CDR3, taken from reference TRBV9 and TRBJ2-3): DSGVTQTPKHLITATGQRVTLRCSPRSGDLSVYWYQQSLDQGLQFLIQYYNGEERAKGNILERFSAQQFPDLHSELNLSSLELGDSALYFCASSLSGGTDTQYFGPGTRLTVL.

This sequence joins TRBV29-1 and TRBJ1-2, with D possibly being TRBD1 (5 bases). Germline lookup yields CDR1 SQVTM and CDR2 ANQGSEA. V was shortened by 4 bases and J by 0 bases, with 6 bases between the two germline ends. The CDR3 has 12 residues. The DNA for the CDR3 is TGCAGCGTTGGGGGGACTAACTATGGCTACACCTTC. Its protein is CSVGGTNYGYTF.

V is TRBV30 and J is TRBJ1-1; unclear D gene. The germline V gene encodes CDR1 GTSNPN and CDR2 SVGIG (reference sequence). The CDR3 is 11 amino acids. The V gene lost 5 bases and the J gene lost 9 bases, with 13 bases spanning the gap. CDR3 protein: CAWGTASQAFF. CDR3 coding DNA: TGTGCCTGGGGAACAGCTTCTCAAGCTTTCTTT.

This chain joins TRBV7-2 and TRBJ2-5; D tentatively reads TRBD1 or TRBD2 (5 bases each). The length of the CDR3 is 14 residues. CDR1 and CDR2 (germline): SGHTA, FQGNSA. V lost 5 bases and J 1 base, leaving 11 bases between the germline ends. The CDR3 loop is CASSGWDPQETQYF. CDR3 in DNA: TGTGCCAGCAGCGGGTGGGACCCCCAAGAGACCCAGTACTTC. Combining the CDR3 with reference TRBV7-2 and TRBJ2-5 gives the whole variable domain GAGVSQSPSNKVTEKGKDVELRCDPISGHTALYWYRQSLGQGLEFLIYFQGNSAPDKSGLPSDRFSAERTGGSVSTLTIQRTQQEDSAVYLCASSGWDPQETQYFGPGTRLLVL.

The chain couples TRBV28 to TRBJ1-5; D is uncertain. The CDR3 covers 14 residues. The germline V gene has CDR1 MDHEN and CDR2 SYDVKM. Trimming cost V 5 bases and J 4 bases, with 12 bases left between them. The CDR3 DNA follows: TGTGCCAGCAGTGACGCCTTACAAAATCAGCCCCAGCATTTT. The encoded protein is CASSDALQNQPQHF.

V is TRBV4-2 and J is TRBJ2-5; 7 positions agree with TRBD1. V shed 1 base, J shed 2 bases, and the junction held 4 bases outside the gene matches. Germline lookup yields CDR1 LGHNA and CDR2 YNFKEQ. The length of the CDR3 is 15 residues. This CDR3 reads CASSQAPDRQETQYF. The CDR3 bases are TGTGCCAGCAGCCAAGCCCCGGACAGGCAAGAGACCCAGTACTTC.

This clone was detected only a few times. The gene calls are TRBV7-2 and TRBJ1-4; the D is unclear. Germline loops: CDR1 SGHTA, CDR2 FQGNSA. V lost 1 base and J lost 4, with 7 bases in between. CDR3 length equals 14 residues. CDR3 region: CASSLGQVNEKLFF. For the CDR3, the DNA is TGTGCCAGCAGCTTAGGGCAGGTTAATGAAAAACTGTTTTTT.

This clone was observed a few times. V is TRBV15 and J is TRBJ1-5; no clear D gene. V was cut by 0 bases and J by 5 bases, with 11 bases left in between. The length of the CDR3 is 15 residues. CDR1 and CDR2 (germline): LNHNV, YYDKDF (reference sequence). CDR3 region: CATSRDLGGYQPQHF. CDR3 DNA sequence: TGTGCCACCAGCAGAGATCTCGGCGGATATCAGCCCCAGCATTTT. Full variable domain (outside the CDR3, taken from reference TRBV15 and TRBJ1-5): DAMVIQNPRYQVTQFGKPVTLSCSQTLNHNVMYWYQQKSSQAPKLLFHYYDKDFNNEADTPDNFQSRRPNTSFCFLDIRSPGLGDTAMYLCATSRDLGGYQPQHFGDGTRLSIL.

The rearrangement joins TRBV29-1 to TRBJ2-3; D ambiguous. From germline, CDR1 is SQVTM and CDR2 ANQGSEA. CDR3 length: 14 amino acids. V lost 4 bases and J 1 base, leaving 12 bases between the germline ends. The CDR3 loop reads CSVAATKGTDTQYF. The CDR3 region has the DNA TGCAGCGTTGCTGCGACCAAGGGCACAGATACGCAGTATTTT.

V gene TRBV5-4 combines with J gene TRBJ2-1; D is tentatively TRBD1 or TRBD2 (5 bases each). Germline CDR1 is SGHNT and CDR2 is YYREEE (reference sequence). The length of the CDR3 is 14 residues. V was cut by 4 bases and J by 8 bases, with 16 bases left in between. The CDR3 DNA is TGTGCCAGCAGCCTCCAGGGACCCGACCATGAGCAGTTCTTC. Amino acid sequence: CASSLQGPDHEQFF. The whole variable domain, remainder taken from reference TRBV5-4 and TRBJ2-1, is ETGVTQSPTHLIKTRGQQVTLRCSSQSGHNTVSWYQQALGQGPQFIFQYYREEENGRGNFPPRFSGLQFPNYSSELNVNALELDDSALYLCASSLQGPDHEQFFGPGTRLTVL.

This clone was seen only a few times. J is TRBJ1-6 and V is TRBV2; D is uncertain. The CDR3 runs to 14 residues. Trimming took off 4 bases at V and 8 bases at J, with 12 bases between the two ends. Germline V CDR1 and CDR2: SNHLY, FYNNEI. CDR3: CASSGRIQDSPLHF. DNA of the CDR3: TGTGCCAGCAGTGGAAGGATACAAGATTCACCCCTCCACTTT.

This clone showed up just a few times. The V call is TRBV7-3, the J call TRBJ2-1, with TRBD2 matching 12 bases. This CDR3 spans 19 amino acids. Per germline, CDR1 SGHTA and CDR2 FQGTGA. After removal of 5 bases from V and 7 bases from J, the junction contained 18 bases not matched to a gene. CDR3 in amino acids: CASSPSTLGLAGDWNEQFF. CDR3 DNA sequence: TGTGCCAGCAGCCCATCAACCTTGGGACTAGCGGGCGATTGGAATGAGCAGTTCTTC. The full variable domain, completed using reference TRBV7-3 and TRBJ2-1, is GAGVSQTPSNKVTEKGKYVELRCDPISGHTALYWYRQSLGQGPEFLIYFQGTGAADDSGLPNDRFFAVRPEGSVSTLKIQRTERGDSAVYLCASSPSTLGLAGDWNEQFFGPGTRLTVL.

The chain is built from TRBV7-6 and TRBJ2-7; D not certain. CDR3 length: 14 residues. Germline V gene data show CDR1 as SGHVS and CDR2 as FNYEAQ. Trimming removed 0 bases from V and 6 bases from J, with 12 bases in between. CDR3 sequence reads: CASSLAARLSEQYF. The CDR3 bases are TGTGCCAGCAGCTTAGCGGCCAGACTTTCCGAGCAGTACTTC.

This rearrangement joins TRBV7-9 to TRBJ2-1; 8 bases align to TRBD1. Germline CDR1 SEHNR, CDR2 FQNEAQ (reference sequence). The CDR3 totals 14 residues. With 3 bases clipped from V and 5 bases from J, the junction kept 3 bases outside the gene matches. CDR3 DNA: TGTGCCAGCAGCTTTAAGGACAGGGACAATGAGCAGTTCTTC. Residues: CASSFKDRDNEQFF.

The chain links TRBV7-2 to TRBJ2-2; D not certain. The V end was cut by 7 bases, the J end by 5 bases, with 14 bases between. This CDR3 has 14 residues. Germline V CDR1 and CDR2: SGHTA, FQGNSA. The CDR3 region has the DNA TGTGCCAGCATCCCAGGCCAGAAGACCGGGGAGCTGTTTTTT. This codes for CASIPGQKTGELFF.

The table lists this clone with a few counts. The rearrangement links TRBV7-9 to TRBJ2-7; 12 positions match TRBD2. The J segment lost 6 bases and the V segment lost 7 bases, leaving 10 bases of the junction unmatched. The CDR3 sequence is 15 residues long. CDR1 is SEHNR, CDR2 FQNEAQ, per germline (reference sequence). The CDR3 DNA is TGTGCCAGCACCCCACAGACTAGCGGGAGCCCCGAGCAGTACTTC. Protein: CASTPQTSGSPEQYF.